The 4 T cell receptor beta chains below were found in one sample sequenced in a study of blood T cell repertoires in COVID-19. TCRdb keeps only in-frame clones here, not all; method: immunoSEQ multiplex PCR. The table shows over 45,000 clones, with around 83% occurring only once. Source material: peripheral blood. These receptors were obtained from a human donor in a cohort sampled during active or convalescent COVID-19.

The rearrangement joins TRBV10-3 to TRBJ1-5, with D possibly matching TRBD1 (6 bases). This CDR3 is 16 amino acids long. Trimming shortened V by 0 bases and J by 0 bases, and 9 bases separated the two germline ends. Germline V lookup: CDR1 ENHRY, CDR2 SYGVKD. In DNA form, the CDR3 reads TGTGCCATCAGTGAGTCAGGGGGTTATAGCAATCAGCCCCAGCATTTT. This codes for CAISESGGYSNQPQHF.

This clone came up once. J is TRBJ2-7 and V is TRBV19; 7 nucleotides agree with TRBD2. This CDR3 comprises 15 residues. V was clipped by 7 bases and J by 1 base; unmatched bases: 10. Looked up from germline, CDR1 is LNHDA and CDR2 is SQIVND (reference sequence). The CDR3 DNA follows: TGTGCCAGTACCCCGGCGGGGGATTGGTCCTACGAGCAGTACTTC. Protein sequence: CASTPAGDWSYEQYF. The whole variable domain, remainder taken from reference TRBV19 and TRBJ2-7, is DGGITQSPKYLFRKEGQNVTLSCEQNLNHDAMYWYRQDPGQGLRLIYYSQIVNDFQKGDIAEGYSVSREKKESFPLTVTSAQKNPTAFYLCASTPAGDWSYEQYFGPGTRLTVT.

The chain recombines TRBV27 with TRBJ2-7; weak D call: TRBD2 (6 bases). V was pared by 0 bases and J by 2 bases, with 14 bases between. The CDR3 has 16 amino acids. The germline V gene encodes CDR1 MNHEY and CDR2 SMNVEV (reference sequence). CDR3 protein: CASSLSELSGAYEQYF. The CDR3 bases are TGTGCCAGCAGTTTATCGGAGTTATCGGGGGCCTACGAGCAGTACTTC.

The chain combines TRBV4-1 with TRBJ1-6; D perhaps matches TRBD1 (6 bases). CDR1 and CDR2 (germline): MGHRA, YSYEKL. V lost 0 bases to trimming and J lost 10 bases, with 16 bases between them. The CDR3 runs to 16 residues. CDR3 sequence (DNA): TGCGCCAGCAGCCAAGATAGCGCGGGGGGCCGGTCACCCCTCCACTTT. Protein product: CASSQDSAGGRSPLHF.